This paragraph reports one TCR beta chain. The source of the sample is a study of blood T cell repertoires in COVID-19. Turning to the study itself: Sources were T cells, B-cell-depleted T cells, or PBMCs; the material itself was cDNA or gDNA.

Per the authors' pipeline: Scientists estimated how many nucleated cells there were by amplifying reference gene primers. Here immunoSEQ multiplex PCR was the method, and the copy in TCRdb shows in-frame clones only, minus some. The V and J calls and clone size were taken over from that table, and D and trimming were inferred from the DNA. Of approximately 350,000 clones listed, about 90% are singletons. The germline V and J ends were trimmed by 0 bases and 2 bases, with 8 bases remaining between them. The germline CDR1 and CDR2 sequences are SGHKS and YYEKEE (reference sequence). This CDR3 has 14 residues.

The TCR sequence derives from a woman aged 45 to 65 with COVID-19, enrolled during active disease. V gene TRBV5-5 combines with J gene TRBJ1-1; D uncertain. Source material: peripheral blood. The CDR3, as DNA: TGTGCCAGCAGCTTGGTTGTCGTTAACACTGAAGCTTTCTTT. Its translation is CASSLVVVNTEAFF.